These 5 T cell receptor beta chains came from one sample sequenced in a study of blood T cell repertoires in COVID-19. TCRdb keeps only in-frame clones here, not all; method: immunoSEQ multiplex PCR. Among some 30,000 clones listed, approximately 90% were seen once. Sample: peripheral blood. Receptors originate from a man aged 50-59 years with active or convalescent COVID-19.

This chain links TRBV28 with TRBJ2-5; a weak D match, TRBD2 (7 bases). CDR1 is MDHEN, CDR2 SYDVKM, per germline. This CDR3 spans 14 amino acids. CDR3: CTTRGAGVGETQYF. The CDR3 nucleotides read TGTACCACCCGGGGGGCGGGAGTGGGCGAGACCCAGTACTTC.

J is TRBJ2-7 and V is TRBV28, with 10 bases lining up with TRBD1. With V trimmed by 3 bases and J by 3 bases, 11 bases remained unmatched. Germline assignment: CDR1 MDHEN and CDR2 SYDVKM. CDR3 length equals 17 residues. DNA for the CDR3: TGTGCCAGCAGTTTTACGGGACAGGGGCCCCCGAACTACGAGCAGTACTTC. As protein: CASSFTGQGPPNYEQYF.

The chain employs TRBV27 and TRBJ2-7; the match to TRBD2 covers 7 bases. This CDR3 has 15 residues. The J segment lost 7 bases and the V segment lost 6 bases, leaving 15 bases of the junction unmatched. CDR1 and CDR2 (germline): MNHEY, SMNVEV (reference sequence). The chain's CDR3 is CASSPLGSGTGEQYF. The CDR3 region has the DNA TGTGCCAGCAGCCCTCTGGGGAGCGGGACCGGAGAGCAGTACTTC.

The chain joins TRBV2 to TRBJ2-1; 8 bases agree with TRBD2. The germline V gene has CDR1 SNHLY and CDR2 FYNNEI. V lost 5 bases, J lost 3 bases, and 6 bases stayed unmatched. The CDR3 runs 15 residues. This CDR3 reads CASSRSAGGYNEQFF. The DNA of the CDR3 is TGTGCCAGCAGTAGAAGTGCGGGAGGCTACAATGAGCAGTTCTTC.

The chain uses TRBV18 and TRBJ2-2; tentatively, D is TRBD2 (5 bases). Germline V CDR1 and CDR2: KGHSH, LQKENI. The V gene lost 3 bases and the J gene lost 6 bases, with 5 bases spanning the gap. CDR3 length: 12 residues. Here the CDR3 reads CASSPGAGELFF. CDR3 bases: TGTGCCAGCTCACCGGGAGCCGGGGAGCTGTTTTTT.